This TCR beta chain appears in the sequencing data of a study of cytomegalovirus exposure and HLA in healthy donors. Turning to this clone: What it recognizes is unknown.

General study results and limits: Highest at DRB1 and lowest at HLA-C, TCR association rates differed among HLA loci in a later analysis. Reported results showed that the classifier diagnosed cytomegalovirus status with high specificity and sensitivity. Later on, a genetic analysis was performed. It linked a missense variant in DCLRE1C with V- and J-gene trimming of TCR beta. Overall, approximately 150 TCR beta chains were annotated as cytomegalovirus-associated.

The PCR employed 60 Vbeta primers together with 13 Jbeta primers. The data were produced by immunoSEQ multiplex PCR, yet TCRdb's version contains in-frame clones alone and is incomplete. The data show 150,000 to 200,000 clones, with about 80% seen just once and approximately 15% held by the top ten. Trimming at V came to 0 bases and at J to 0 bases, leaving 8 bases not matched to a gene. This CDR3 has 19 amino acids. Germline CDR1 SGHVS, CDR2 FQNEAQ. The chain is built from TRBV7-8 and TRBJ2-4; 10 bases align to TRBD2. This clonotype originated in a woman in her 40s in good health and CMV-seronegative. Sequenced: PBMCs. In DNA, the CDR3 is TGTGCCAGCAGCTTAGCCCGGCTAGCGGGGGACCTAGCCAAAAACATTCAGTACTTC. Translating it yields CASSLARLAGDLAKNIQYF.